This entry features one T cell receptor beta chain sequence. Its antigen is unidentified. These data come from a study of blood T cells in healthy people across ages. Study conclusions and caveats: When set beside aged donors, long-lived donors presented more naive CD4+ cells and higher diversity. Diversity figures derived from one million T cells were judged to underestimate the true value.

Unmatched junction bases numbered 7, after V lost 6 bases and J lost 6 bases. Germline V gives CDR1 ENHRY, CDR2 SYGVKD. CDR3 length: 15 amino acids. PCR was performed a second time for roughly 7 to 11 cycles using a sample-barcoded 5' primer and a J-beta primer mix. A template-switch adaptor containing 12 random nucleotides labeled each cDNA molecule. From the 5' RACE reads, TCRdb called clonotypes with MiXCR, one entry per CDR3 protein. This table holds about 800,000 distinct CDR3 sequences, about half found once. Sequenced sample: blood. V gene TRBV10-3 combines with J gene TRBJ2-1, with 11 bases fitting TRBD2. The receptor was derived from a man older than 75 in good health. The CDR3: CAIRNAGTSGNEQFF. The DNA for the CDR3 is TGTGCCATCAGGAACGCCGGGACTAGCGGCAATGAGCAGTTCTTC.